These 10 T cell receptor beta chains were sequenced from one sample in a study of blood T cell repertoires in COVID-19. Profiled with immunoSEQ multiplex PCR; TCRdb holds only in-frame clones, not every one. The data show around 340,000 clones, about 86% seen once. The sample consisted of peripheral blood. These receptors all come from a woman aged 55-75 years with COVID-19, enrolled during active disease.

The sample holds one count of this clone. The V and J genes are TRBV6-2 or TRBV6-3 and TRBJ2-3; 7 nucleotides align to TRBD1. The J segment lost 6 bases and the V segment lost 2 bases, leaving 2 bases of the junction unmatched. Looked up from germline, CDR1 is MNHEY and CDR2 is SVGEGT. This CDR3 comprises 13 residues. This CDR3 reads CASSYGTVDTQYF. CDR3 nucleotide sequence: TGTGCCAGCAGTTACGGGACAGTCGATACGCAGTATTTT.

V gene TRBV6-1 combines with J gene TRBJ2-3, with 11 bases fitting TRBD1. Trimming removed 4 bases from V and 1 base from J; junction bases left unmatched: 16. CDR1 and CDR2 from the germline V gene are MNHNS and SASEGT. The CDR3 contains 20 residues. The DNA for the CDR3 is TGTGCCAGCAGTGGTCCCGGGGGGACAGGGGGGATGATCGGCACAGATACGCAGTATTTT. Translation gives CASSGPGGTGGMIGTDTQYF.

J is TRBJ2-4 and V is TRBV6-4; TRBD1 matches at 11 bases. Germline CDR1 is MRHNA and CDR2 is SNTAGT. The CDR3 consists of 19 residues. V trimming: 2 bases; J trimming: 1 base; junction bases outside the gene matches: 10. Here the CDR3 DNA reads TGTGCCAGCAGTGACGGGACAGGGGGACTGGTTTTGGCCAAAAACATTCAGTACTTC. It specifies CASSDGTGGLVLAKNIQYF.

This sequence joins TRBV6-2 or TRBV6-3 and TRBJ2-1; D not resolved. Deletions cut 2 bases from V and 2 bases from J, with 10 bases between. The CDR3 consists of 15 residues. Looked up from germline, CDR1 is MNHEY and CDR2 is SVGEGT. The CDR3 is CASSYGRSAYNEQFF. CDR3 sequence (DNA): TGTGCCAGCAGTTACGGCAGATCAGCCTACAATGAGCAGTTCTTC.

The V gene is TRBV4-1, the J gene TRBJ2-7; tentatively, D is TRBD2 (5 bases). The CDR3 is 16 amino acids. Germline V gene data show CDR1 as MGHRA and CDR2 as YSYEKL. V was cut by 2 bases and J by 0 bases, with 14 bases left in between. The CDR3, as DNA: TGCGCCAGCAGCCAAAGGAGGACCACTGTCTCCTACGAGCAGTACTTC. It specifies CASSQRRTTVSYEQYF.

This chain connects TRBV19 to TRBJ1-3, with a tentative D call TRBD1 (6 bases). Germline CDR1 LNHDA, CDR2 SQIVND (reference sequence). V was pared by 4 bases and J by 4 bases, with 23 bases between. The CDR3 has 18 residues. CDR3 sequence reads: CASSTTKEGQSRGNTIYF. CDR3 DNA sequence: TGTGCCAGTAGTACCACCAAAGAGGGACAATCAAGGGGAAACACCATATATTTT.

The CDR3 here is CASSSPDMPSYEQYF. In DNA form, the CDR3 reads TGTGCCAGCAGCTCCCCGGACATGCCCTCCTACGAGCAGTACTTC. The chain links TRBV9 to TRBJ2-7; TRBD1 is a possible D gene (5 bases). Per the germline V gene, CDR1 is SGDLS and CDR2 is YYNGEE. This CDR3 is built from 15 residues. V lost 4 bases and J 0 bases, leaving 14 bases between the germline ends.

The rearrangement uses TRBV29-1 and TRBJ1-1; the match to TRBD1 covers 8 bases. J gave up 4 bases and V 6 bases, and 7 bases lay outside the gene matches. There are 13 residues in the CDR3. The germline V gene has CDR1 SQVTM and CDR2 ANQGSEA. The CDR3 protein is CSVRQGPATEAFF. CDR3 bases: TGCAGCGTGAGACAGGGGCCGGCCACTGAAGCTTTCTTT.

V and J are TRBV6-5 and TRBJ1-5, with no clear D. Germline V gives CDR1 MNHEY, CDR2 SVGAGI. The CDR3 covers 13 residues. V was shortened by 0 bases and J by 8 bases, with 8 bases between the two germline ends. CDR3 bases: TGTGCCAGCAGTTACTCTCGTTCTGAGCCCCAGCATTTT. It translates to CASSYSRSEPQHF.

The CDR3: CASSFTDSSYNEQFF. The DNA for the CDR3 is TGTGCCAGCAGTTTTACCGATAGCTCCTACAATGAGCAGTTCTTC. The rearrangement uses TRBV6-6 and TRBJ2-1; D is uncertain. The CDR3 is 15 amino acids. The germline CDR1 and CDR2 sequences are MNHNY and SVGAGI (reference sequence). The V end lost 4 bases, the J end lost 0 bases, and 10 bases lay between the germline ends.